The clone carrying this T cell receptor beta chain was seen a few times. The target antigen is unknown. Reverse transcribing all isolated RNA meant expressed TCRB transcripts were sequenced. Sequencing used immunoSEQ multiplex PCR; TCRdb keeps in-frame clones, though not all of them. The table includes some 500,000 clones, over 9.5% detected once. This sample is part of a study of beta chain features in type 1 diabetes. At the level of the study: Analysis included about 100 million sorted cells drawn from all samples. General study results and limits: cDNA sequencing could over-represent cells with high TCR expression. The naive, central memory and Treg TCRB repertoires of patients appeared to be more similar to one another than those of healthy donors.

Germline assignment: CDR1 SGHRS and CDR2 YFSETQ. With V trimmed by 4 bases and J by 1 base, 3 bases remained unmatched. This CDR3 contains 14 residues. This TCR was sampled from a woman between 18 and 30 years old in good health. The chain is built from TRBV5-1 and TRBJ2-5; 8 bases agree with TRBD1. Input material: naive CD4+ T cells from blood. The CDR3 is CASSKDRVQETQYF. Written as DNA, the CDR3 is TGCGCCAGCAGCAAGGACAGGGTCCAAGAGACCCAGTACTTC.